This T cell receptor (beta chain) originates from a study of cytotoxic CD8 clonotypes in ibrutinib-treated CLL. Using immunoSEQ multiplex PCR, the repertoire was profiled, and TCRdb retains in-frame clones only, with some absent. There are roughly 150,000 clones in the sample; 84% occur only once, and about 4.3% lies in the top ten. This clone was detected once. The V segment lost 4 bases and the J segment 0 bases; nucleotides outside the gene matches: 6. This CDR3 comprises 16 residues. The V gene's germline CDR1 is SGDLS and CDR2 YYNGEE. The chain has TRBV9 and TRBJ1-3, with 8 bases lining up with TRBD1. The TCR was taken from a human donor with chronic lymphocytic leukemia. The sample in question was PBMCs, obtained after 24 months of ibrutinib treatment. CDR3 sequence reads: CASSPGDRSSGNTIYF. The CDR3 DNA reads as TGTGCCAGCAGCCCCGGGGACAGGAGCTCTGGAAACACCATATATTTT.